These 5 T cell receptor beta chains came from one sample sequenced in a study of T-cell reconstitution after alpha-beta-depleted transplantation in children (TCRdb year 2016). The receptor library was made with PCR. The sample was run on an Illumina HiSeq 2500. TCR library preparation used molecular barcoding, with unique molecular identifiers applied to normalize quantification of the TCRbeta repertoire. The raw public reads went through TCRdb reprocessing: fastp at Q25, MiXCR clone calling, in-frame beta chains kept. CDR3 protein sequences are deduplicated, and each keeps its most common genes and DNA. Within this sample are more than 150,000 distinct CDR3 sequences, with less than 15% of them counted one time only. The ten largest account for less than 15% of the sample. The specimen was PBMCs from the stem cell graft donor, collected from the stem cell graft. These receptors all come from a human donor who donated a stem cell graft to a child with acute lymphoblastic leukemia.

This clonotype was seen many times. The rearrangement joins TRBV19 to TRBJ2-1, with 12 bases that match TRBD2. The CDR3 length is 15 residues. The junction had 6 bases not matched to a gene; V was cut back by 4 bases and J by 8 bases. Germline CDR1 is LNHDA and CDR2 is SQIVND (reference sequence). CDR3 protein: CASSRGLAGPDEQFF. The CDR3 DNA follows: TGTGCCAGTAGTAGAGGACTAGCGGGACCCGATGAGCAGTTCTTC. Using reference TRBV19 and TRBJ2-1 for the parts outside the CDR3, the full variable domain is DGGITQSPKYLFRKEGQNVTLSCEQNLNHDAMYWYRQDPGQGLRLIYYSQIVNDFQKGDIAEGYSVSREKKESFPLTVTSAQKNPTAFYLCASSRGLAGPDEQFFGPGTRLTVL.

The sample holds one count of this clonotype. V and J are TRBV13 and TRBJ2-1; 8 nucleotides align to TRBD2. Trimming removed 5 bases from V and 8 bases from J; junction bases left unmatched: 5. This CDR3 has 13 amino acids. Germline V gives CDR1 PRHDT, CDR2 FYEKMQ (reference sequence). CDR3 sequence reads: CASSEGLVDEQFF. Written as DNA, the CDR3 is TGTGCCAGCAGCGAGGGACTAGTTGATGAGCAGTTCTTC.

This clonotype was seen at least ten times. The V and J genes are TRBV5-1 and TRBJ1-1; D is undetermined. The V end was cut by 1 base, the J end by 1 base, with 8 bases between. Germline CDR1 reads SGHRS; CDR2 reads YFSETQ. This CDR3 comprises 14 residues. The DNA of the CDR3 is TGCGCCAGCAGCTTGTTAAGCGCGAACACTGAAGCTTTCTTT. Amino acids: CASSLLSANTEAFF.

This chain links TRBV6-1 with TRBJ1-2, with a possible D match to TRBD1 (5 bases). V was pared by 4 bases and J by 4 bases, with 13 bases between. CDR3 length: 14 residues. Looked up from germline, CDR1 is MNHNS and CDR2 is SASEGT. The CDR3 is CASSVGVGAYGYTF. The CDR3 nucleotides are TGTGCCAGCAGTGTAGGGGTCGGGGCCTATGGCTACACCTTC.

A word on this clonotype: This sequence may be a read error, since a much larger clone differs from it by one base. V usage is TRBV5-5 and J usage is TRBJ2-1; no clear D. Germline loops: CDR1 SGHKS, CDR2 YYEKEE (reference sequence). The CDR3 is 13 residues long. For the CDR3, the DNA is TGTGCCAGCAGCTTGTTGGATCTCAATGACCAGTTCTTC. Its protein product is CASSLLDLNDQFF. The entire variable domain, with the rest obtained from reference TRBV5-5 and TRBJ2-1, is as follows: DAGVTQSPTHLIKTRGQQVTLRCSPISGHKSVSWYQQVLGQGPQFIFQYYEKEERGRGNFPDRFSARQFPNYSSELNVNALLLGDSALYLCASSLLDLNDQFFGPGTRLTVL.